The clone carrying this T cell receptor (beta chain) was observed at least ten times. This record belongs to a study of early T cells in non-severe SARS-CoV-2 infection. Study in general: Whole-blood bulk RNA, unsorted, was sequenced, and chains were unpaired.

In germline, CDR1 is ENHRY, CDR2 SYGVKD. V gave up 0 bases and J gave up 1 base, with 13 bases separating them. There are 18 residues in the CDR3. TCRdb reanalysed the 5' RACE reads using MiXCR and keeps one entry per CDR3 protein. This table has about 70,000 distinct CDR3 sequences, approximately 13% appearing once. The TCR originated in an adult who was a healthcare worker with PCR-confirmed SARS-CoV-2 infection or an uninfected control (not recorded which). Specimen: whole blood. The J gene is TRBJ2-6, the V gene TRBV10-3, with D unclear. CDR3 region: CAISESYGKSSGANVLTF. CDR3 in DNA: TGTGCCATCAGTGAGTCTTATGGGAAGAGTTCTGGGGCCAACGTCCTGACTTTC.